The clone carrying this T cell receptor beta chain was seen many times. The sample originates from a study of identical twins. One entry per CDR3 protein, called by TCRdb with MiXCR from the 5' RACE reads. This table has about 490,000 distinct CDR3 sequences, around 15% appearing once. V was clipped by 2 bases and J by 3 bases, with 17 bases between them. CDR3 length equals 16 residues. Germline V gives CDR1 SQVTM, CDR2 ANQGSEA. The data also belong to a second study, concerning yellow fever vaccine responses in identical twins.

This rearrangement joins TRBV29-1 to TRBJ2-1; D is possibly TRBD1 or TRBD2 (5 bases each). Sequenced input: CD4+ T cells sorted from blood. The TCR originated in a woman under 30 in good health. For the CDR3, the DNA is TGCAGCGTTGAAAGGAGTTTGGGACGGCACTACAATGAGCAGTTCTTC. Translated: CSVERSLGRHYNEQFF.